The 15 T cell receptor beta chains presented below share a single source sample, sequenced in a study of early T cells in non-severe SARS-CoV-2 infection. TCRdb called the 5' RACE reads again in MiXCR, with one record for every CDR3 protein. The sample records tens of thousands of distinct CDR3 sequences, about 16% being singletons. The sequenced sample was whole blood, obtained at baseline. These receptors were obtained from an adult who was a healthcare worker with PCR-confirmed SARS-CoV-2 infection or an uninfected control (not recorded which).

The CDR3 loop reads CASSLSDRGVGTDTQYF. The CDR3 DNA reads TGTGCCAGCAGTTTATCGGACCGGGGGGTCGGCACAGATACGCAGTATTTT. The chain uses TRBV27 and TRBJ2-3, with 7 bases lining up with TRBD2. The CDR3 is 17 residues long. V lost 0 bases and J lost 1; bases outside the gene matches: 7. Germline lookup yields CDR1 MNHEY and CDR2 SMNVEV (reference sequence).

The chain carries TRBV6-2 or TRBV6-3 and TRBJ2-7; no firm D call. Trimming removed 2 bases from V and 7 bases from J, with 9 bases in between. CDR1 is MNHEY and CDR2 is SVGEGT in the germline V gene. The CDR3 extends over 12 amino acids. The CDR3 region has the DNA TGTGCCAGCAGTTACGGCCGCCCGGAGCAGTACTTC. It encodes CASSYGRPEQYF.

This clonotype has a handful of counts. This sequence joins TRBV20-1 and TRBJ2-1; D unresolved. Germline loops: CDR1 DFQATT, CDR2 SNEGSKA (reference sequence). The CDR3 runs 13 residues. V lost 4 bases to trimming and J lost 3 bases, with 10 bases between them. CDR3 in amino acids: CSAIRVVYNEQFF. CDR3 nucleotides: TGCAGTGCTATTAGGGTCGTCTACAATGAGCAGTTCTTC.

The rearrangement joins TRBV7-2 to TRBJ1-4; no clear D. CDR1 is SGHTA, CDR2 FQGNSA, per germline. Trimming shortened V by 1 base and J by 10 bases, and 7 bases separated the two germline ends. There are 12 residues in the CDR3. The CDR3 is CASSLVFGKLFF. The CDR3 DNA sequence: TGTGCCAGCAGCTTAGTTTTTGGAAAACTGTTTTTT.

The chain recombines TRBV29-1 with TRBJ2-1, with TRBD1 matching 7 bases. The CDR3 totals 12 residues. Germline CDR1 and CDR2: SQVTM and ANQGSEA. The V gene end was trimmed by 8 bases and the J gene end by 10 bases; junction bases not matched to a gene: 11. CDR3 bases: TGCAGCTTTCCCCGGGACAGAGGGGAGCAGTTCTTC. Translated, it gives CSFPRDRGEQFF.

The chain uses TRBV18 and TRBJ2-1; perhaps D is TRBD1 or TRBD2 (6 bases each). The CDR3 is 13 residues long. Deletions cut 5 bases from V and 8 bases from J, with 13 bases between. The germline V gene has CDR1 KGHSH and CDR2 LQKENI. CDR3 sequence: CASSVSRGDEQFF. As DNA, the CDR3 is TGTGCCAGCTCAGTGTCAAGGGGGGATGAGCAGTTCTTC.

This clonotype was seen repeatedly, ten times or more. The rearrangement joins TRBV7-2 to TRBJ1-1, with D possibly being TRBD1 (6 bases). V lost 2 bases and J lost 1, with 14 bases in between. The germline CDR1 and CDR2 sequences are SGHTA and FQGNSA. The CDR3 length is 16 residues. The CDR3 protein is CASSLMSGGTNTEAFF. The CDR3 DNA reads TGTGCCAGCAGCTTAATGTCGGGGGGCACGAACACTGAAGCTTTCTTT.

This clonotype has only a few counts. The chain has TRBV20-1 and TRBJ2-1; TRBD2 matches 7 bases. V lost 3 bases to trimming and J lost 7 bases; unmatched junction nucleotides: 18. This CDR3 has 17 residues. In germline, CDR1 is DFQATT, CDR2 SNEGSKA (reference sequence). The CDR3 DNA sequence: TGCAGTGCTAGTGCGGTCAACATAGCGGGTGGCGGGAATGAGCAGTTCTTC. Translation: CSASAVNIAGGGNEQFF.

A few counts support this clonotype. The genes are TRBV7-2 and TRBJ2-7; 8 bases are shared with TRBD1. The J segment lost 7 bases and the V segment lost 5 bases, leaving 10 bases of the junction unmatched. CDR3 length equals 14 residues. Germline V CDR1 and CDR2: SGHTA, FQGNSA. Written as DNA, the CDR3 is TGTGCCAGCAGCCCCCGGACAGGGCTGGGGGAGCAGTACTTC. Encoded protein: CASSPRTGLGEQYF.

The chain recombines TRBV15 with TRBJ2-3; perhaps D is TRBD1 or TRBD2 (5 bases each). The CDR3 is 16 residues long. In germline, CDR1 is LNHNV, CDR2 YYDKDF (reference sequence). Trimming left V 0 bases short and J 6 bases short, with 16 bases between. Here the CDR3 DNA reads TGTGCCACCAGCAGAGATCGGGACCTTGGACTTGATACGCAGTATTTT. Protein product: CATSRDRDLGLDTQYF.

The chain carries TRBV18 and TRBJ1-4; 11 nucleotides align to TRBD1. With 1 base clipped from V and 8 bases from J, the junction kept 12 bases outside the gene matches. Germline-derived CDR1 and CDR2 are KGHSH and LQKENI. The CDR3 loop spans 18 amino acids. CDR3 sequence reads: CASSPRSVAGQGEEKLFF. CDR3 in DNA: TGTGCCAGCTCACCACGATCAGTGGCGGGACAGGGGGAAGAAAAACTGTTTTTT. Full variable domain (remainder filled in from reference TRBV18 and TRBJ1-4): NAGVMQNPRHLVRRRGQEARLRCSPMKGHSHVYWYRQLPEEGLKFMVYLQKENIIDESGMPKERFSAEFPKEGPSILRIQQVVRGDSAAYFCASSPRSVAGQGEEKLFFGSGTQLSVL.

In its sample, this clonotype was seen a few times. This sequence joins TRBV18 and TRBJ2-7; TRBD1 agrees at 7 bases. Germline values: CDR1 KGHSH, CDR2 LQKENI. V lost 1 base and J lost 5; bases outside the gene matches: 8. There are 15 residues in the CDR3. This CDR3 reads CASSPLRGQGDEQYF. Written as DNA, the CDR3 is TGTGCCAGCTCACCACTAAGGGGGCAGGGGGACGAGCAGTACTTC.

In the case of this clonotype: A much more abundant neighbour one base away suggests this may be a read error. This chain joins TRBV7-9 and TRBJ2-7; no definite D call. Germline V gene data show CDR1 as SEHNR and CDR2 as FQNEAQ (reference sequence). The CDR3 length is 12 residues. CDR3 amino acids: CANSPNLYEQYF. The CDR3, as DNA: TGTGCCAACAGCCCGAACCTCTACGAGCAGTACTTC.

The chain recombines TRBV5-5 with TRBJ2-2; possible D gene TRBD1, 5 bases. The germline gives CDR1 SGHKS, CDR2 YYEKEE (reference sequence). Trimming took off 5 bases at V and 5 bases at J, with 13 bases between the two ends. This CDR3 spans 14 amino acids. CDR3 sequence: CASRSDQGTGELFF. The DNA for the CDR3 is TGTGCCAGCAGGTCGGACCAGGGTACCGGGGAGCTGTTTTTT.

This clonotype appeared a few times. The chain uses TRBV28 and TRBJ2-2, with D possibly TRBD1 on 6 matching bases. CDR1 and CDR2 from the germline V gene are MDHEN and SYDVKM. The V end was cut by 5 bases, the J end by 7 bases, with 11 bases between. The CDR3 extends over 13 amino acids. DNA of the CDR3: TGTGCCAGCAGTCTCCAGGGGCGCGGGGAGCTGTTTTTT. Protein product: CASSLQGRGELFF.